This T cell receptor (beta chain) was captured in a study of CD8 T cells in ankylosing spondylitis. Overall study findings and caveats: Reactive arthritis synovial fluid and blood previously showed some of these motif variants. Disease-linked clones had a CD8+ phenotype and relatively low frequency in peripheral blood. Disease-linked clones reportedly showed significant enrichment in matched ankylosing spondylitis synovial fluid.

This clonotype was recorded a few times. Antigen unknown. The CDR3 contains 13 residues. Germline CDR1 MGHRA, CDR2 YSYEKL. V lost 0 bases, J lost 6 bases, and 7 bases lay in between. One entry per CDR3 protein results from TCRdb running MiXCR on the 5' RACE reads. This table has about 250,000 distinct CDR3 sequences, 32% appearing once. Sequencing was done on a sample of blood, either unsorted or a sorted T cell fraction (not recorded which). The rearrangement uses TRBV4-1 and TRBJ2-3, with a tentative D call TRBD2 (5 bases). The receptor was derived from a male donor with ankylosing spondylitis or in good health (not recorded which). CDR3 in DNA: TGCGCCAGCAGCCAAGATAGGAGGGATACGCAGTATTTT. Translated, it gives CASSQDRRDTQYF.